This TCR beta chain was obtained from a study of blood T cell repertoires in COVID-19. About the study: The cDNA or gDNA used as material had been derived from T cells, B-cell-depleted T cells, or PBMCs.

Enrolment of Seattle patients took place during active infection, and they were followed longitudinally. Germline-derived CDR1 and CDR2 are LNHDA and SQIVND (reference sequence). V was trimmed by 6 bases and J by 6 bases, leaving 17 bases between them. CDR3 size: 14 residues. Measured with immunoSEQ multiplex PCR; TCRdb has only the in-frame clones, and not every one. The sample has under 400,000 clones, about nine tenths seen once; the top ten hold 2.9%. The genes are TRBV19 and TRBJ1-2; D gene ambiguous. The source of this sequence is a woman in her twenties or thirties with COVID-19, enrolled during active disease. What was sequenced was peripheral blood. CDR3: CASSPGGVRNGYTF. The CDR3 bases are TGTGCCAGTAGCCCGGGCGGGGTCAGAAATGGCTACACCTTC.